This T cell receptor beta chain derives from a study of Ad26.COV2.S vaccination and SARS-CoV-2 variants. The overall study: Once or twice, 56 days apart, Ad26.COV2.S was delivered intramuscularly. Regarding the study as a whole: It was vaccine recipients, not placebo recipients, who had the higher spike-specific TCR breadth. For non-spike TCRs, breadth in vaccine recipients resembled that in placebo recipients.

This clone came up once. Its antigen remains unknown. Per the germline V gene, CDR1 is MDHEN and CDR2 is SYDVKM. The CDR3 extends over 17 amino acids. Deletions cut 5 bases from V and 2 bases from J, with 19 bases between. The method was immunoSEQ multiplex PCR; TCRdb's version includes in-frame clones alone and lacks a portion of them. The sample consists of under 550,000 clones, 88% of them appearing once. Specified treatment: about 20 received Ad26.COV2.S at low or high dose, single or two shots; 5 received placebo; per-sample allocation not given. Material that was analyzed had been drawn on day 63 after the first vaccine or placebo injection. Vaccination employed an Ad26 vector expressing the Wuhan-strain SARS-CoV-2 spike.

This sequence was found in a person between 18 and 65 years old who received the Ad26.COV2.S COVID-19 vaccine or a placebo. The sample consisted of peripheral blood, taken in a trial of Ad26.COV2.S vaccine versus placebo. This chain uses TRBV28 with TRBJ1-5, with a weak D call TRBD1 (5 bases). The CDR3 region is CASSTPGAGIGNQPQHF. The CDR3 region has the DNA TGTGCCAGCAGTACCCCCGGGGCGGGGATCGGCAATCAGCCCCAGCATTTT.